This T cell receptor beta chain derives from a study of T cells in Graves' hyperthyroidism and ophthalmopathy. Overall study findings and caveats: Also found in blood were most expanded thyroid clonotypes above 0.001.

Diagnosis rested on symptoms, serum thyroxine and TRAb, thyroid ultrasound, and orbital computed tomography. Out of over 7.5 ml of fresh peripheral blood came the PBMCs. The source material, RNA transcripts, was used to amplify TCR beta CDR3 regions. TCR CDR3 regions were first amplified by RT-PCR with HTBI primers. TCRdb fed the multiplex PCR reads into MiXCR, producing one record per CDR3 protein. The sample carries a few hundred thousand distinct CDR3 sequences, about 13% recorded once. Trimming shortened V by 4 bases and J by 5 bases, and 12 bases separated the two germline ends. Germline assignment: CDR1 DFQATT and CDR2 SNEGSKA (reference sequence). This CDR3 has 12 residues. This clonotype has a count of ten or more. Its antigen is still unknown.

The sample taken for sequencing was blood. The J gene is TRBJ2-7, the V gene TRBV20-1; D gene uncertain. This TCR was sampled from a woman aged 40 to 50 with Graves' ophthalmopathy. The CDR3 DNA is TGCAGTGCTAAAACAGTCGGCAACGAGCAGTACTTC. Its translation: CSAKTVGNEQYF.